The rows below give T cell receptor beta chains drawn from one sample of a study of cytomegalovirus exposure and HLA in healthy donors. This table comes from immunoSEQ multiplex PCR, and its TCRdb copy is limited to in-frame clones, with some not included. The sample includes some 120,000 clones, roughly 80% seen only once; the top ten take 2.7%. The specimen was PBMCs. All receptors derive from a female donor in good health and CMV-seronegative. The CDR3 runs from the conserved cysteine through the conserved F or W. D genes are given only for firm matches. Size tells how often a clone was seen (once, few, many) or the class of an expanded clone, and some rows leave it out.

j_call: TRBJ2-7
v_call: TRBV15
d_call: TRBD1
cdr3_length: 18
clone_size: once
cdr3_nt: TGTGCCACCAGCAGAGGGGGGACAGGGGGCGGAAAGGATTACGAGCAGTACTTC
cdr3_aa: CATSRGGTGGGKDYEQYF

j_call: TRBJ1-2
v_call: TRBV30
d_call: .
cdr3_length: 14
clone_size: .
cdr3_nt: TGTGCCTGGAGTGTAAACAGGGCCAACTATGGCTACACCTTC
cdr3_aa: CAWSVNRANYGYTF

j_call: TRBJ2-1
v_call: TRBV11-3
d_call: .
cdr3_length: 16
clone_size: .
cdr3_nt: TGTGCCAGCAGCTTAGGGGGCGGGGTTCTCTACAATGAGCAGTTCTTC
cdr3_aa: CASSLGGGVLYNEQFF

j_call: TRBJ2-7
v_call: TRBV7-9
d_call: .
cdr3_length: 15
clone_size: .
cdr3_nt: TGTGCCAGCAGCCCCCCAGAGCGCATTACCTACGAGCAGTACTTC
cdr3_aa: CASSPPERITYEQYF

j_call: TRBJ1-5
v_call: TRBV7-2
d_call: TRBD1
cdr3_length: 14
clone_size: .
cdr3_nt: TGTGCCAGCAGCTACACAGGGGAAGTTCAGCCCCAGCATTTT
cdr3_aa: CASSYTGEVQPQHF

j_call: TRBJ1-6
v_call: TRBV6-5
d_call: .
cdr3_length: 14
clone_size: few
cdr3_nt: TGTGCCAGCAGGGTAGGGGACTATAATTCACCCCTCCACTTT
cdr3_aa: CASRVGDYNSPLHF

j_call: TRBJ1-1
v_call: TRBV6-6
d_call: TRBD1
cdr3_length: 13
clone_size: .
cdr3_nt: TGTGCCAGCAGTTACTATCAGGGACAGGAAGCTTTCTTT
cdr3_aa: CASSYYQGQEAFF

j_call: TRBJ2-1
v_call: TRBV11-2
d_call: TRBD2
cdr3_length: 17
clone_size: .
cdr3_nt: TGTGCCAGCAGCTTCCGAATACTAGCGGGGGCAAACAATGAGCAGTTCTTC
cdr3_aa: CASSFRILAGANNEQFF

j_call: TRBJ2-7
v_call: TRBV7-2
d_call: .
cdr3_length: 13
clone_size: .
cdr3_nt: TGTGCCAGCAGCTTGACTAGAATTTACGAGCAGTACTTC
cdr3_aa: CASSLTRIYEQYF

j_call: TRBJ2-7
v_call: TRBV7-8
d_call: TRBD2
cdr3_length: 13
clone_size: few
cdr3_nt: TGTGCCAGCAGCTTAGGGGAGGGATACGAGCAGTACTTC
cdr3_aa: CASSLGEGYEQYF

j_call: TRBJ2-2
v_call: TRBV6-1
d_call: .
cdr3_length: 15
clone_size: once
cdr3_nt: TGTGCCAGCAGAGACTGGGCCAGGGACACCGGGGAGCTGTTTTTT
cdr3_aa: CASRDWARDTGELFF

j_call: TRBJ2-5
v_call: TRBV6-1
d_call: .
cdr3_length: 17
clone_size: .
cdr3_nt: TGTGCCAGCAGTGAATGGTATGGTGCGAGTCCAAGAGAGACCCAGTACTTC
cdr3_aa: CASSEWYGASPRETQYF

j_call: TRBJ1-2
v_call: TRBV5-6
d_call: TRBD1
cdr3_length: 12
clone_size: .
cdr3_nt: TGTGCCAGCAGCTCGGGACAGGGTGGCTACACCTTC
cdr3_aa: CASSSGQGGYTF

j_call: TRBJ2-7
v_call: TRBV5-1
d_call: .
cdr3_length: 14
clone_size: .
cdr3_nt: TGCGCCAGCAGCTCCGGAGGGGGCCCCTACGAGCAGTACTTC
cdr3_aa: CASSSGGGPYEQYF

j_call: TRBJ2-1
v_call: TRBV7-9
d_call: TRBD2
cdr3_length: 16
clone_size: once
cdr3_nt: TGTGCCAGCCGCAAGAGTCGGGTAGCGGGGGGAAATGAGCAGTTCTTC
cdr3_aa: CASRKSRVAGGNEQFF

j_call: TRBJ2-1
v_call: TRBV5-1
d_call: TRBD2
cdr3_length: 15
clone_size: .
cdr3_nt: TGCGCCAGCAGGACGGGGACTAGCGGGGGGAATGAGCAGTTCTTC
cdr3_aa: CASRTGTSGGNEQFF

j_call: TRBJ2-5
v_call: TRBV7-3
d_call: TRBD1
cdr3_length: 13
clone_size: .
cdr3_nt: TGTGCCAGCAGCTCGACAGGGACGGAGACCCAGTACTTC
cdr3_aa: CASSSTGTETQYF

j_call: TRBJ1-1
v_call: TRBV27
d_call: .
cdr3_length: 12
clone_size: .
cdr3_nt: TGTGCCAGCAGTTTAAGGGGATCTGAAGCTTTCTTT
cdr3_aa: CASSLRGSEAFF

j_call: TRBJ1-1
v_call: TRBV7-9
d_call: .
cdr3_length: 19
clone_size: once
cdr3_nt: TGTGCCAGCACCCTCCAGAGGGGCGGGACGGACGGGATAGACACTGAGGCTTTCTTT
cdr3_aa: CASTLQRGGTDGIDTEAFF

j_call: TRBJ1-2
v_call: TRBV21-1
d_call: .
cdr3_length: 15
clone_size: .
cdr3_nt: TGTGCCAGCAGCAGACCAGGGGGCTGTGGCTATGGCTACACCTTC
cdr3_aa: CASSRPGGCGYGYTF

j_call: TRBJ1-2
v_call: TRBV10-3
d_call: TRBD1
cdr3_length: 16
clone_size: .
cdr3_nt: TGTGCCATCAGCCCAATACCCCGGGACAGGGACTATGGCTACACCTTC
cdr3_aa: CAISPIPRDRDYGYTF

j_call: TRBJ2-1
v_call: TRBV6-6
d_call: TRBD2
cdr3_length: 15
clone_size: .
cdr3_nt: TGTGCCAGCAGATATAGCGGGGGGGCCCAGGATGAGCAGTTCTTC
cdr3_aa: CASRYSGGAQDEQFF

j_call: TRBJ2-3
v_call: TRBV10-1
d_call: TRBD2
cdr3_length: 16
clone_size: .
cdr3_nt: TGCGCCAGCAGCGCCGGGACTAGCGGGGGCACAGATACGCAGTATTTT
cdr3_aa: CASSAGTSGGTDTQYF

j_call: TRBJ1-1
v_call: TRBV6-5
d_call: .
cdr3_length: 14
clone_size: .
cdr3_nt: TGTGCCAGCAGTTACTCGAGAGGGAACACTGAAGCTTTCTTT
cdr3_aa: CASSYSRGNTEAFF

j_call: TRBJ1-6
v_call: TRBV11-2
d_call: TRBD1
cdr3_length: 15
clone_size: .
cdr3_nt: TGTGCCAGCAGCTCCACAGGGGCCCAAAATTCACCCCTCCACTTT
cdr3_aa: CASSSTGAQNSPLHF

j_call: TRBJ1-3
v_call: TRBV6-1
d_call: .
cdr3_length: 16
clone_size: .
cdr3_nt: TGTGCCAGCAGTGAAGCACCAGGGGTGGGTGGAAACACCATATATTTT
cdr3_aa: CASSEAPGVGGNTIYF

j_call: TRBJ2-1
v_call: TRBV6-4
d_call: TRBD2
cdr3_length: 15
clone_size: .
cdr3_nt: TGTGCCAGCAGTCAGCTAGCGGCCTCCTACAATGAGCAGTTCTTC
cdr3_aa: CASSQLAASYNEQFF

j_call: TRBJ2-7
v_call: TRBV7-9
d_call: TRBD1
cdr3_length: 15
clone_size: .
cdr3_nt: TGTGCCAGCAGCCGAGGGACAGGGGACCCCTACGAGCAGTACTTC
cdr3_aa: CASSRGTGDPYEQYF

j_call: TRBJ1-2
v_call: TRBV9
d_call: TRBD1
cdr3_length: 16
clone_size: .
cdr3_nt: TGTGCCAGCAGCGCGACAGGGGGCGTAACAAACTATGGCTACACCTTC
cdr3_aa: CASSATGGVTNYGYTF

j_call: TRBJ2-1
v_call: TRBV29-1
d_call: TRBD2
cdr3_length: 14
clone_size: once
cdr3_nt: TGCAGCGTCCAAGAGCGGGGTATTTACAATGAGCAGTTCTTC
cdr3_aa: CSVQERGIYNEQFF

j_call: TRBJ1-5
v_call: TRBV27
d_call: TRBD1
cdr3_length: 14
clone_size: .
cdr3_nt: TGTGCCAGCAGCCCGGACAGGGCAAATCAGCCCCAGCATTTT
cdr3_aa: CASSPDRANQPQHF

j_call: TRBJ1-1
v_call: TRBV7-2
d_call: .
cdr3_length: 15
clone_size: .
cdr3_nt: TGTGCCAGCAGCATATACCTCAGGGGGAACACTGAAGCTTTCTTT
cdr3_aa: CASSIYLRGNTEAFF

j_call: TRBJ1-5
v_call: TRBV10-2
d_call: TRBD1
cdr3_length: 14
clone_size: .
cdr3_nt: TGCGCCAGCAGTGGGGACAGGAGTTATCAGCCCCAGCATTTT
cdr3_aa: CASSGDRSYQPQHF

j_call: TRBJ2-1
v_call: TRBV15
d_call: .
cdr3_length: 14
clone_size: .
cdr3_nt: TGTGCCACCAGCAGAGATGTGCCTAGCATCGAGCAGTTCTTC
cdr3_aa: CATSRDVPSIEQFF

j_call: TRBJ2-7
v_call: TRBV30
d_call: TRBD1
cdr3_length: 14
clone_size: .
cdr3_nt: TGTGCCTGGAGGATACAGGGGAGCTCCTACGAGCAGTACTTC
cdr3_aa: CAWRIQGSSYEQYF

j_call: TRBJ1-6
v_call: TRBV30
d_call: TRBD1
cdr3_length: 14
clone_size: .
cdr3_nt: TGTGCCTGGAGTCGGGACAGGGGGAATTCACCCCTCCACTTT
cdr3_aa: CAWSRDRGNSPLHF

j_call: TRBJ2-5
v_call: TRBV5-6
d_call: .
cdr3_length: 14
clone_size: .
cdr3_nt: TGTGCCAGCAGCTTGGCACAGCTACAAGAGACCCAGTACTTC
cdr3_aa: CASSLAQLQETQYF

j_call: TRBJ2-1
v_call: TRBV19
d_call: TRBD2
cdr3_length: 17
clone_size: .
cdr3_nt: TGTGCCAGTACCCCAACTAGCGGGAGGAGCTCCTACAATGAGCAGTTCTTC
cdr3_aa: CASTPTSGRSSYNEQFF

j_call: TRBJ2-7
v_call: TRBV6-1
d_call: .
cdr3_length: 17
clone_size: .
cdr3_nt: TGTGCCAGCAGTGAAGCTGCCCGGGGGACCACCCGGGCCGAGCAGTACTTC
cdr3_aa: CASSEAARGTTRAEQYF

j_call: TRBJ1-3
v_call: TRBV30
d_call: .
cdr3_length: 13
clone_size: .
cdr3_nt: TGTGCCTGCTCCCCACCCCCGAGCCACACCATATATTTT
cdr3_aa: CACSPPPSHTIYF

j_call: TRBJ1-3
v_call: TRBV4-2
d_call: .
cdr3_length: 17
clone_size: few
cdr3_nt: TGTGCCAGCAGCCAAGACGACAGTAAGAGCTCTGGAAACACCATATATTTT
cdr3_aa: CASSQDDSKSSGNTIYF

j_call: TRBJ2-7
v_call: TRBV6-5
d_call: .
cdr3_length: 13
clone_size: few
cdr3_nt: TGTGCCAGCAGAAACAAGAACAGCTACGAGCAGTACTTC
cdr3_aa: CASRNKNSYEQYF

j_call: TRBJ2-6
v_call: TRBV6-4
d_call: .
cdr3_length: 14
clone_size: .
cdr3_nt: TGTGCCAGCAGTGAAGGGGCTGGGGCCAACGTCCTGACTTTC
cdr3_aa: CASSEGAGANVLTF

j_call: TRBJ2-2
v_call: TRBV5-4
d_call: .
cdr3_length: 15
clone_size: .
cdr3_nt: TGTGCCAGCAGCGTACCGGGCCGAGGGACCGGGGAGCTGTTTTTT
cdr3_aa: CASSVPGRGTGELFF

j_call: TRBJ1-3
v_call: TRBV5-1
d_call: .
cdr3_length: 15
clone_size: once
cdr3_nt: TGCGCCAGCAGCTTGAGCGTGAACTCTGGAAACACCATATATTTT
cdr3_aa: CASSLSVNSGNTIYF

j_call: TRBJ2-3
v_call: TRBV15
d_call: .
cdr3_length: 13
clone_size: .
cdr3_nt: TGTGCCACCTCGCCCCCTAGGTCAGATACGCAGTATTTT
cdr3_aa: CATSPPRSDTQYF

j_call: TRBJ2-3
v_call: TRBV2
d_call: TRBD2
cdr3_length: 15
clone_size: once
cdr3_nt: TGTGCCAGCAGTGGGACTAGCGGGGCCACAGATACGCAGTATTTT
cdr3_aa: CASSGTSGATDTQYF

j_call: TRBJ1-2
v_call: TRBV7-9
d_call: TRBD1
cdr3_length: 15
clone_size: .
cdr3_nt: TGTGCCAGCACCGGACAGGGGCTGAAACCCTATGGCTACACCTTC
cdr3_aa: CASTGQGLKPYGYTF

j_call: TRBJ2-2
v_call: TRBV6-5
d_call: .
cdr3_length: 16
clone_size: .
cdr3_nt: TGTGCCAGCAGTTACTCGGGGTTCAGGGGACGCGGGGAGCTGTTTTTT
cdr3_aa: CASSYSGFRGRGELFF

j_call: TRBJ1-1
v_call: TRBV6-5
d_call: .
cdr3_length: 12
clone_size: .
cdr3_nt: TGTGCCAGCAGTAGTACAGCAAGAGAAGCTTTCTTT
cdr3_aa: CASSSTAREAFF

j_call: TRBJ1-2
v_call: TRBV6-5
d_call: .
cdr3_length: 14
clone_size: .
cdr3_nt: TGTGCCAGCAGTTACTCGGAGGGGCCCGATGGCTACACCTTC
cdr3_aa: CASSYSEGPDGYTF

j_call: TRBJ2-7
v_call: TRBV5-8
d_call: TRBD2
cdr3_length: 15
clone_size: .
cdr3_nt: TGTGCCAGCAGCCCGACTAGCGGGGCCTCCTACGAGCAGTACTTC
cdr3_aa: CASSPTSGASYEQYF

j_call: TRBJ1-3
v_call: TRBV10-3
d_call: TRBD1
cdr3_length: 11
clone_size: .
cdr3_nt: TGTGCCACGCGGGAGGGGGCCACCATATATTTT
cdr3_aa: CATREGATIYF

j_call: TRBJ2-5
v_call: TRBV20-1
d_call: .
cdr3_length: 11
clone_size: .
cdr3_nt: TGCAGTGCTAGACCTGAAGAGACCCAGTACTTC
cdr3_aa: CSARPEETQYF

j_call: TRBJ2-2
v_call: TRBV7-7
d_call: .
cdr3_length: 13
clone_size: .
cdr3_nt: TGTGCTAGTTCCACTCCGAACACCGGGGAGCTGTTTTTT
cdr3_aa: CASSTPNTGELFF

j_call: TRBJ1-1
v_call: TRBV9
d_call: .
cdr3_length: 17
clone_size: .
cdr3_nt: TGTGCCAGCAGTGATAGACAGGACAACTTAGTGAACACTGAAGCTTTCTTT
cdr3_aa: CASSDRQDNLVNTEAFF

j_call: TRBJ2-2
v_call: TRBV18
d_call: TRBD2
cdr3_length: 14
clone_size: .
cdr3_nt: TGTGCCAGCTCATCCATAGCGGGGGCCGGGGAGCTGTTTTTT
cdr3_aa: CASSSIAGAGELFF

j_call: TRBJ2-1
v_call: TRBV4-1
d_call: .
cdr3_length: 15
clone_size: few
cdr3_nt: TGCGCCAGCAGCCAACGGCAGGGCACTAAGAATGAGCAGTTCTTC
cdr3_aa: CASSQRQGTKNEQFF

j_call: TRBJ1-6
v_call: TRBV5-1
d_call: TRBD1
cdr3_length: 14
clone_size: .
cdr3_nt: TGCGCCAGCAGCCGGGGACAGAGCAATTCACCCCTCCACTTT
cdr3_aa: CASSRGQSNSPLHF